The 15 T cell receptor beta chains given below trace back to one sample, sequenced in a study of blood T cells in healthy people across ages. PCR was performed a second time for about 7 to 12 cycles using a sample-barcoded 5' primer and a J-beta primer mix. TCRdb re-derived calls from the 5' RACE reads in MiXCR, one entry per CDR3 protein. Among about 1.8 million distinct CDR3 sequences listed, about 50% were seen once. Sequenced input: blood. These receptors all stem from a woman aged 35 to 49 in good health.

The chain employs TRBV7-8 and TRBJ1-2; maybe TRBD1 (5 bases). V lost 5 bases to trimming and J lost 4 bases, with 11 bases between them. The CDR3 totals 13 residues. The germline V gene encodes CDR1 SGHVS and CDR2 FQNEAQ. The CDR3 loop is CASSAGIPYGYTF. The CDR3 coding sequence is TGTGCCAGCAGCGCAGGGATCCCCTATGGCTACACCTTC.

Only a few counts were recorded for this clonotype. The rearrangement uses TRBV3-1 and TRBJ2-1, with 12 bases identical to TRBD2. The junction had 6 bases not matched to a gene; V was cut back by 0 bases and J by 6 bases. Per germline, CDR1 LGHDT and CDR2 YNNKEL (reference sequence). The CDR3 has 17 residues. The DNA for the CDR3 is TGTGCCAGCAGCCAAGACGGACTAGCGGGGATACCCAATGAGCAGTTCTTC. Translated: CASSQDGLAGIPNEQFF.

This clonotype was seen more than once but under ten times. The chain links TRBV7-2 to TRBJ2-3; 8 nucleotides align to TRBD2. This CDR3 comprises 15 residues. The junction had 10 bases not matched to a gene; V was cut back by 8 bases and J by 3 bases. The germline gives CDR1 SGHTA, CDR2 FQGNSA. The CDR3 here is CASHAPRGATDTQYF. The CDR3 bases are TGTGCCAGCCACGCCCCGCGGGGGGCTACAGATACGCAGTATTTT.

This clonotype was seen only a few times. The chain employs TRBV6-5 and TRBJ1-6; D not resolved. The germline V gene encodes CDR1 MNHEY and CDR2 SVGAGI. The germline V and J ends were trimmed by 7 bases and 0 bases, with 7 bases remaining between them. The CDR3 is made up of 14 amino acids. The CDR3 region is CASTTSSYNSPLHF. CDR3 nucleotide sequence: TGTGCCAGCACCACCAGCTCCTATAATTCACCCCTCCACTTT.

This rearrangement joins TRBV27 to TRBJ2-2; D ambiguous. CDR3 length: 15 amino acids. From germline, CDR1 is MNHEY and CDR2 SMNVEV (reference sequence). Between the trimmed V and J ends, which lost 4 bases and 6 bases, there was a span of 15 bases. Here the CDR3 DNA reads TGTGCCAGCAGTTCCCACGTCCGGTTGCCCGGGGAGCTGTTTTTT. Translated, it gives CASSSHVRLPGELFF.

The V call is TRBV6-5, the J call TRBJ1-5; 8 bases are shared with TRBD1. V gave up 6 bases and J gave up 6 bases; unmatched junction bases: 7. The germline V gene encodes CDR1 MNHEY and CDR2 SVGAGI. The CDR3 is made up of 14 amino acids. The CDR3, as DNA: TGTGCCAGCAGGCCCGGGACAGGAGTTCAGCCCCAGCATTTT. Its protein product is CASRPGTGVQPQHF.

This clonotype showed up just a few times. The rearrangement uses TRBV12-3 or TRBV12-4 and TRBJ2-3, with D tentatively TRBD1 (5 bases). The germline V and J ends were trimmed by 6 bases and 10 bases, with 11 bases remaining between them. This CDR3 is 11 amino acids long. CDR3 sequence reads: CASSRQKAQYF. The CDR3 DNA reads as TGTGCCAGCAGCAGACAGAAGGCGCAGTATTTT.

The chain couples TRBV7-9 to TRBJ2-5; 8 nucleotides agree with TRBD2. Trimming took 2 bases from V and 5 from J; bases not matched to a gene: 7. Looked up from germline, CDR1 is SEHNR and CDR2 is FQNEAQ (reference sequence). The CDR3 extends over 15 amino acids. CDR3 nucleotide sequence: TGTGCCAGCAGCTTATTATTTAGCGGGGTGGAGACCCAGTACTTC. Translated, it gives CASSLLFSGVETQYF.

The chain combines TRBV20-1 with TRBJ2-5, with D possibly being TRBD2 (5 bases). CDR1 and CDR2 (germline): DFQATT, SNEGSKA (reference sequence). The V end was cut by 4 bases, the J end by 5 bases, with 14 bases between. CDR3 length: 13 residues. The CDR3 protein is CSATRRGGETQYF. The CDR3 DNA sequence: TGCAGTGCTACTCGCCGGGGTGGGGAGACCCAGTACTTC.

The chain carries TRBV20-1 and TRBJ2-3; D is undetermined. Trimming shortened V by 0 bases and J by 4 bases, and 2 bases separated the two germline ends. Germline V gene sequence: CDR1 DFQATT, CDR2 SNEGSKA (reference sequence). The CDR3 totals 11 residues. CDR3 nucleotide sequence: TGCAGTGCTAGAGACGCAGATACGCAGTATTTT. Translation: CSARDADTQYF.

The chain carries TRBV12-3 or TRBV12-4 and TRBJ1-1, with TRBD1 as a possible D gene (5 bases). The CDR3 is made up of 14 amino acids. Trimming removed 7 bases from V and 0 bases from J, with 12 bases in between. The DNA of the CDR3 is TGTGCCAGCATCCCGGACACCATGAACACTGAAGCTTTCTTT. The encoded protein is CASIPDTMNTEAFF.

V gene TRBV24-1 combines with J gene TRBJ1-5, with a possible D match to TRBD1 (6 bases). Per germline, CDR1 KGHDR and CDR2 SFDVKD. This CDR3 contains 14 residues. Trimming stripped 9 bases from V and 4 bases from J, with 15 bases between. The DNA for the CDR3 is TGTGCCACCTCTAGCAGACAGGCGAATCAGCCCCAGCATTTT. Translation gives CATSSRQANQPQHF.

This sequence joins TRBV15 and TRBJ1-4; D is unclear. The CDR3 runs 16 residues. Germline CDR1 is LNHNV and CDR2 is YYDKDF (reference sequence). V was pared by 0 bases and J by 0 bases, with 8 bases between. CDR3 sequence: CATSRDRVATNEKLFF. The CDR3 region has the DNA TGTGCCACCAGCAGAGATAGGGTGGCAACTAATGAAAAACTGTTTTTT. The full variable domain, its missing parts supplied by reference TRBV15 and TRBJ1-4, is DAMVIQNPRYQVTQFGKPVTLSCSQTLNHNVMYWYQQKSSQAPKLLFHYYDKDFNNEADTPDNFQSRRPNTSFCFLDIRSPGLGDTAMYLCATSRDRVATNEKLFFGSGTQLSVL.

This clonotype was seen a few times. The chain is built from TRBV7-9 and TRBJ2-3; TRBD1 aligns across 8 bases. The CDR3 is 15 amino acids. CDR1 is SEHNR, CDR2 FQNEAQ, per germline (reference sequence). Unmatched junction bases numbered 5, after V lost 5 bases and J lost 1 base. The CDR3 DNA is TGTGCCAGCAGCCCTAACAGGGGGGGCACAGATACGCAGTATTTT. This translates into CASSPNRGGTDTQYF.

V usage is TRBV3-1 and J usage is TRBJ2-7, with unresolved D. Between the trimmed V and J ends, which lost 0 bases and 9 bases, there was a span of 15 bases. Germline V gene sequence: CDR1 LGHDT, CDR2 YNNKEL (reference sequence). The CDR3 totals 14 residues. In DNA, the CDR3 is TGTGCCAGCAGCCAAGATCGAAGGGCAATGAGGCAGTACTTC. As protein: CASSQDRRAMRQYF.